What follows describes a single TCR beta chain. Its antigen is unknown. Every donor had one or more pre-ART and two or more post-ART PBMC samples. Ahead of DNA extraction, samples held roughly 0.95-11 million cryopreserved PBMC each. CDR3 length equals 17 residues. V lost 4 bases and J lost 0, with 17 bases in between. Germline V gene sequence: CDR1 SGHTS, CDR2 YDEGEE. The sample originates from a study of long-term antiretroviral therapy in people with HIV. Regarding the study as a whole: Pre-ART clonal expansion yielded clones that dominated the repertoire at all time points.

Assay version v3.0 of immunoSEQ was used, and it was run at survey level. Data came from immunoSEQ multiplex PCR; TCRdb stores just in-frame clones and leaves some out. The table shows fewer than 30,000 clones, with approximately 77% occurring only once. The material sequenced was unsorted PBMCs, taken 4.4 years after starting antiretroviral therapy. The chain uses TRBV5-8 and TRBJ1-5, with a possible D match to TRBD1 (6 bases). The sequence came from a man younger than 45 with HIV. The CDR3 loop is CASSAGQLPYSNQPQHF. In DNA form, the CDR3 reads TGTGCCAGCAGCGCCGGACAGCTTCCTTATAGCAATCAGCCCCAGCATTTT.